The TCR beta chain described here comes from a study of T cells after yellow fever vaccination. Study-level points and caveats: Among primary-vaccination clones, most reappeared after the booster, at almost 98% for CD4 and more than 75% for CD8. Relatively few clonotypes were ones that appeared in both CD4 and CD8 compartments. When the response was secondary, it was weaker but reached its peak faster, day 5 versus 15.

They built TCR cDNA with 5'RACE template switching, a step that put in a universal primer site and UMIs. TCRdb analysed the 5' RACE reads with MiXCR anew, one entry per CDR3 protein. The sample lists hundreds of thousands of distinct CDR3 sequences, more than 9% occurring once. This clonotype was detected only a few times. Its specificity is not known. The source of this sequence is a man younger than 40 who received the YFV17D yellow fever vaccine. Sequences were derived from PBMCs, sampled on the day of the yellow fever booster vaccination.

The CDR3: CSARDDSSIYGYTF. The DNA of the CDR3 is TGCAGTGCTAGGGACGACAGTTCTATCTATGGCTACACCTTC. The gene calls are TRBV20-1 and TRBJ1-2, with D possibly matching TRBD1 (5 bases). The V end was cut by 3 bases, the J end by 4 bases, with 15 bases between. CDR1 and CDR2 from the germline V gene are DFQATT and SNEGSKA (reference sequence). CDR3 length: 14 amino acids.